One and the same sample provided the 15 T cell receptor beta chains below, sequenced in a study of blood T cell repertoires in COVID-19. The method was immunoSEQ multiplex PCR; TCRdb's version includes in-frame clones alone and lacks a portion of them. Of about 370,000 clones in the sample, roughly 90% were seen once. The sequencing sample was made of peripheral blood. The source is a woman under 40 with COVID-19, enrolled during active disease.

The chain recombines TRBV5-8 with TRBJ1-5; D may be TRBD1 (6 bases). V was clipped by 4 bases and J by 6 bases, with 17 bases between them. The CDR3 runs 15 residues. The germline gives CDR1 SGHTS, CDR2 YDEGEE. The CDR3 loop is CASSPGTLGGQPQHF. The CDR3 nucleotides are TGTGCCAGCAGCCCCGGGACGTTAGGGGGTCAGCCCCAGCATTTT.

The chain has TRBV24-1 and TRBJ2-3, with 11 bases that match TRBD1. This CDR3 is built from 16 residues. V gave up 7 bases and J gave up 1 base; unmatched junction bases: 6. CDR1 and CDR2 (germline): KGHDR, SFDVKD. The CDR3 sequence is CATSRTGGVGTDTQYF. The CDR3, as DNA: TGTGCCACCAGCCGGACAGGGGGCGTTGGCACAGATACGCAGTATTTT.

This chain's CDR3 is CASSREVRGYEQYF. CDR3 DNA sequence: TGTGCCAGCAGTCGTGAGGTCAGGGGATACGAGCAGTACTTC. The chain employs TRBV5-4 and TRBJ2-7, with D tentatively TRBD1 (6 bases). Germline V gene sequence: CDR1 SGHNT, CDR2 YYREEE (reference sequence). The V end was cut by 5 bases, the J end by 4 bases, with 16 bases between. The CDR3 totals 14 residues.

In nucleotides, the CDR3 is TGTGCCAGTAGTTCGACTAGCGGGGGGCCAAAAAACATTCAGTACTTC. This encodes CASSSTSGGPKNIQYF. V usage is TRBV19 and J usage is TRBJ2-4; 13 bases are shared with TRBD2. CDR1 is LNHDA and CDR2 is SQIVND in the germline V gene (reference sequence). This CDR3 region has 16 residues. The trim removed 5 bases at V and 4 bases at J, leaving 5 bases unmatched.

This chain uses TRBV24-1 with TRBJ2-7, with D perhaps TRBD2 (6 bases). V lost 3 bases and J 3 bases, leaving 23 bases between the germline ends. Germline V gene data show CDR1 as KGHDR and CDR2 as SFDVKD. CDR3 length equals 18 residues. DNA for the CDR3: TGTGCCACCAGTGATCACATTTTGGGTGGTCTCGGGAGCTACGAGCAGTACGTC. It encodes CATSDHILGGLGSYEQYV.

This clone appeared a few times. The chain joins TRBV4-3 to TRBJ2-1; 8 nucleotides agree with TRBD1. Germline V CDR1 and CDR2: LGHNA, YSLEER. V lost 1 base and J lost 7; bases outside the gene matches: 6. CDR3 length: 15 amino acids. This CDR3 is CASSQGTGSRNEQFF. In DNA form, the CDR3 reads TGCGCCAGCAGCCAAGGGACAGGGTCGAGGAATGAGCAGTTCTTC.

The table lists this clone with a few counts. J is TRBJ2-3 and V is TRBV27; TRBD2 is a possible D gene (6 bases). CDR1 and CDR2 from the germline V gene are MNHEY and SMNVEV (reference sequence). Trimming removed 7 bases from V and 6 bases from J, with 20 bases in between. This CDR3 has 15 residues. The CDR3: CASTRGTLGIDTQYF. The CDR3 DNA follows: TGTGCCAGCACCCGAGGGACTTTGGGTATCGATACGCAGTATTTT.

The chain links TRBV7-2 to TRBJ2-7, with no clear D. Trimming stripped 5 bases from V and 6 bases from J, with 14 bases between. The CDR3 loop spans 13 amino acids. CDR1 and CDR2 (germline): SGHTA, FQGNSA. The CDR3 loop is CASSAPSVREQYF. Written as DNA, the CDR3 is TGTGCCAGCAGCGCCCCAAGCGTTCGCGAGCAGTACTTC.

The genes are TRBV6-2 or TRBV6-3 and TRBJ1-1; perhaps TRBD1 as D (6 bases). Trimming pared 4 bases from V and 5 bases from J, leaving 11 bases between. Germline V gives CDR1 MNHEY, CDR2 SVGEGT. This CDR3 is built from 13 residues. The CDR3 bases are TGTGCCAGCAGTTCACCTCAGGGGACTGAAGCTTTCTTT. Its translation is CASSSPQGTEAFF.

The chain joins TRBV29-1 to TRBJ1-1; TRBD1 matches at 7 bases. Germline CDR1 and CDR2: SQVTM and ANQGSEA. V was clipped by 4 bases and J by 5 bases; unmatched bases: 10. The CDR3 loop spans 14 amino acids. The chain's CDR3 is CSVAAETGSTEAFF. CDR3 DNA: TGCAGCGTTGCAGCGGAGACAGGGTCAACTGAAGCTTTCTTT.

The sample holds a few counts of this clone. The chain joins TRBV28 to TRBJ2-1; no firm D call. Looked up from germline, CDR1 is MDHEN and CDR2 is SYDVKM. The CDR3 length is 11 residues. Trimming left V 7 bases short and J 9 bases short, with 10 bases between. The CDR3 is CASMRIGEQFF. CDR3 bases: TGTGCCAGCATGAGGATAGGTGAGCAGTTCTTC.

J is TRBJ2-3 and V is TRBV11-2; 7 bases line up with TRBD1. The CDR3 is 19 amino acids. Germline CDR1 is SGHAT and CDR2 is FQNNGV. The V gene end was trimmed by 2 bases and the J gene end by 1 base; junction bases not matched to a gene: 15. The CDR3 region has the DNA TGTGCCAGCAGCTTAACGGCTGGGTTGACAGGGTGGGGCACAGATACGCAGTATTTT. It specifies CASSLTAGLTGWGTDTQYF. The complete variable domain, with remaining parts taken from reference TRBV11-2 and TRBJ2-3, reads EAGVAQSPRYKIIEKRQSVAFWCNPISGHATLYWYQQILGQGPKLLIQFQNNGVVDDSQLPKDRFSAERLKGVDSTLKIQPAKLEDSAVYLCASSLTAGLTGWGTDTQYFGPGTRLTVL.

The genes are TRBV6-2 or TRBV6-3 and TRBJ2-5; no reliable D call. V was pared by 4 bases and J by 1 base, with 16 bases between. CDR1 is MNHEY, CDR2 SVGEGT, per germline. CDR3 length equals 16 residues. This CDR3 reads CASSSIPLLLQETQYF. As DNA, the CDR3 is TGTGCCAGCAGTTCCATCCCCCTCTTACTCCAAGAGACCCAGTACTTC.

This rearrangement joins TRBV6-5 to TRBJ2-3, with D tentatively TRBD1 (7 bases). Between the trimmed V and J ends, which lost 6 bases and 0 bases, there was a span of 13 bases. This CDR3 has 15 residues. Germline V gene sequence: CDR1 MNHEY, CDR2 SVGAGI. CDR3 bases: TGTGCCAGCAGCAGGGGGAGGTCTAGCACAGATACGCAGTATTTT. It translates to CASSRGRSSTDTQYF.

The rearrangement joins TRBV2 to TRBJ1-5; no clear D. The germline CDR1 and CDR2 sequences are SNHLY and FYNNEI. Trimming stripped 6 bases from V and 0 bases from J, with 12 bases between. The CDR3 loop spans 15 amino acids. This CDR3 reads CASRPRGVSNQPQHF. DNA for the CDR3: TGTGCCAGCAGGCCACGCGGGGTTAGCAATCAGCCCCAGCATTTT.